These T cell receptor beta chains were read from a single sample in a study of OX40 agonist ivuxolimab in advanced cancers. Assay: immunoSEQ multiplex PCR; the TCRdb copy retains only in-frame clones and omits some. The sample has fewer than 65,000 clones, roughly 92% seen once; the top ten hold under 20%. The specimen was CD4+ or CD8+ T cells sorted from blood, collected in a trial of the OX40 agonist ivuxolimab. These receptors were taken from an adult with an advanced solid tumor such as melanoma, head and neck, liver or kidney cancer. Each CDR3 is given with its conserved first and last residue. Each record gives: clone size, D gene, V gene, J gene, CDR3 protein, CDR3 DNA. D genes are given only for firm matches. Where a row states a size, it is once, few, many or the class of an expanded clone; other rows omit it.

few	NA	TRBV19	TRBJ2-3	CASSTILVDTDTQYF	TGTGCCAGTAGTACCATACTAGTGGACACAGATACGCAGTATTTT
NA	NA	TRBV11-2	TRBJ1-1	CASSVIFNTEAFF	TGTGCCAGCAGTGTCATCTTCAACACTGAAGCTTTCTTT
once	NA	TRBV30	TRBJ2-1	CAWGAGSSSYNEQFF	TGTGCCTGGGGCGCGGGGAGCAGCTCCTACAATGAGCAGTTCTTC
medium-sized	TRBD1	TRBV5-1	TRBJ1-6	CASSLGRDRNSPLHF	TGCGCCAGCAGCTTGGGCCGGGACAGAAATTCACCCCTCCACTTT
NA	TRBD1	TRBV5-1	TRBJ1-1	CASREGAGGTEAFF	TGCGCCAGCAGAGAGGGGGCTGGGGGAACTGAAGCTTTCTTT
NA	TRBD1	TRBV28	TRBJ1-1	CAIQQGVNTEAFF	TGTGCCATCCAACAGGGGGTGAACACTGAAGCTTTCTTT
NA	TRBD1	TRBV5-5	TRBJ2-7	CASSLGGQGYEQYF	TGTGCCAGCAGCTTGGGGGGACAGGGATACGAGCAGTACTTC
few	NA	TRBV2	TRBJ2-1	CASSEGGLSYNEQFF	TGTGCCAGCAGTGAAGGGGGGCTCTCCTACAATGAGCAGTTCTTC
once	TRBD1	TRBV5-5	TRBJ2-7	CASRHGTGPHEQYF	TGTGCCAGCAGACACGGGACAGGGCCCCACGAGCAGTACTTC
NA	NA	TRBV27	TRBJ2-1	CASTSGEYNEQFF	TGTGCCAGCACGAGCGGCGAGTACAATGAGCAGTTCTTC
once	NA	TRBV6-5	TRBJ2-1	CASSYSSLYNNEQFF	TGTGCCAGCAGTTACTCGTCGCTGTACAACAATGAGCAGTTCTTC
once	NA	TRBV5-5	TRBJ1-2	CASSLAGEIYGYTF	TGTGCCAGCAGCTTGGCAGGGGAAATCTATGGCTACACCTTC
NA	NA	TRBV7-9	TRBJ2-1	CASSILGTLTYNEQFF	TGTGCCAGCAGCATCCTCGGGACGCTCACCTACAATGAGCAGTTCTTC
NA	TRBD1	TRBV7-6	TRBJ2-2	CASSLAPGQLNTGELFF	TGTGCCAGCAGCTTAGCGCCGGGACAGCTGAACACCGGGGAGCTGTTTTTT
once	TRBD2	TRBV15	TRBJ2-1	CATSREIGGYEQFF	TGTGCCACCAGCAGAGAAATCGGGGGGTATGAGCAGTTCTTC
NA	NA	TRBV19	TRBJ2-3	CASSITAGGTDTQYF	TGTGCCAGTAGTATAACGGCAGGGGGCACAGATACGCAGTATTTT
NA	NA	TRBV25-1	TRBJ2-1	CASGHSYNEQFF	TGTGCCAGTGGACATTCCTACAATGAGCAGTTCTTC
NA	TRBD2	TRBV2	TRBJ2-1	CASRERGGNEQFF	TGTGCCAGCAGAGAGCGGGGGGGCAATGAGCAGTTCTTC
NA	TRBD1	TRBV2	TRBJ1-1	CANSGGRGTEAFF	TGTGCCAACTCAGGGGGCCGGGGGACTGAAGCTTTCTTT
NA	NA	TRBV6-5	TRBJ1-1	CASSWAGRLLEAFF	TGTGCCAGCAGTTGGGCGGGGCGCCTCCTTGAAGCTTTCTTT
NA	NA	TRBV27	TRBJ2-1	CASSSQPFSYNEQFF	TGTGCCAGCAGTTCGCAGCCCTTCTCCTACAATGAGCAGTTCTTC
NA	NA	TRBV11-2	TRBJ1-2	CASSLGPDGGYTF	TGTGCCAGCAGCTTAGGCCCCGACGGTGGCTACACCTTC
NA	TRBD1	TRBV5-1	TRBJ1-2	CASSDGQGYGYTF	TGCGCCAGCAGCGACGGACAGGGCTACGGCTACACCTTC
NA	NA	TRBV2	TRBJ2-2	CASGKTVNTGELFF	TGTGCCAGCGGAAAGACAGTGAACACCGGGGAGCTGTTTTTT
NA	NA	TRBV6-6	TRBJ2-3	CASRNLLTSDTQYF	TGTGCCAGCAGGAACCTACTGACCTCGGATACGCAGTATTTT
NA	NA	TRBV29-1	TRBJ1-1	CSGGVYTEAFF	TGCAGCGGAGGTGTGTACACTGAAGCTTTCTTT
NA	NA	TRBV6-6	TRBJ2-7	CASSYSGGNPNYEQYF	TGTGCCAGCAGTTACTCGGGCGGGAATCCCAACTACGAGCAGTACTTC
NA	NA	TRBV28	TRBJ1-3	CASSTSFAGNTIYF	TGTGCCAGCAGTACCAGCTTCGCTGGAAACACCATATATTTT
NA	NA	TRBV30	TRBJ1-2	CAWSYEGRSYGYTF	TGTGCCTGGAGTTATGAGGGGAGAAGCTATGGCTACACCTTC
NA	TRBD1	TRBV7-9	TRBJ1-1	CASSLTGVNTEAFF	TGTGCCAGCAGCTTGACAGGGGTGAACACTGAAGCTTTCTTT
NA	NA	TRBV6-5	TRBJ2-1	CASSTGETYNEQFF	TGTGCCAGCAGTACCGGGGAAACCTACAATGAGCAGTTCTTC
once	TRBD1	TRBV6-5	TRBJ1-1	CASSPRDRLNTEAFF	TGTGCCAGCAGCCCCCGGGACAGACTGAACACTGAAGCTTTCTTT
NA	NA	TRBV14	TRBJ2-1	CASSQGTVVGEQFF	TGTGCCAGCAGCCAGGGGACCGTCGTCGGGGAGCAGTTCTTC
once	NA	TRBV28	TRBJ2-2	CASSLLGAVTGELFF	TGTGCCAGCAGTTTATTGGGGGCGGTGACCGGGGAGCTGTTTTTT